This TCR beta chain was retrieved from a study of identical twins. Healthy Caucasians, and only they, were the donors. To note about this clonotype: Its matching antigen is unknown.

Study-level findings and limits: Beta out-of-frame sequences showed weaker excess twin sharing. Models underestimated TCR alpha sharing (out-of-frame) in monozygotic twins.

TCRdb reanalysed the 5' RACE reads using MiXCR and keeps one entry per CDR3 protein. The sample holds approximately 500,000 distinct CDR3 sequences, approximately 16% seen once. Germline assignment: CDR1 KGHSH and CDR2 LQKENI. Deletions cut 2 bases from V and 1 base from J, with 15 bases between. The CDR3 covers 16 residues. Another study also made use of these data, one on yellow fever vaccine responses in identical twins. That report adds: Twins' vaccine T cell responses reportedly seemed partly convergent and partly personalized.

Material: CD4+ T cells sorted from blood. This TCR derives from a young woman in good health. This chain uses TRBV18 with TRBJ2-7; the D gene could be TRBD1 or TRBD2 (5 bases each). In DNA form, the CDR3 reads TGTGCCAGCTCACCATCAAACGGGGCTGGATCCTACGAGCAGTACTTC. This gives the protein CASSPSNGAGSYEQYF.